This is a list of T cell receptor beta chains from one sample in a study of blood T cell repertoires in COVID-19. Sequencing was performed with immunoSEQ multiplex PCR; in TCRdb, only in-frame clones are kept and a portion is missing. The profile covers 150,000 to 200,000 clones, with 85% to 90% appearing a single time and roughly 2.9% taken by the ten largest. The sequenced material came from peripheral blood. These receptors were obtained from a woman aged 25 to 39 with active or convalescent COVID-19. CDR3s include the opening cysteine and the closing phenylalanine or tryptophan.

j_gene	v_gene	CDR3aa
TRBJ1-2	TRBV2	CASSDEAGYTF
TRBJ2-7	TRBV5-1	CASSPGTSGIYEQYF
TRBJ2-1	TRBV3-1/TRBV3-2	CASSQPRPGLYSRDEQFF
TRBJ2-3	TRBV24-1	CATSGAGAGERTDTQYF
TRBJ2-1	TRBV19	CASSSRDRGNNEQFF
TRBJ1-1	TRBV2	CASTGHSTEAFF
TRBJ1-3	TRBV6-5	CASRPGRGSENTIYF
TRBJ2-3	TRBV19	CASRRQGMTDTQYF
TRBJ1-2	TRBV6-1	CASSDLAINYGYTF
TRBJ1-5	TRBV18	CASSPSRNQPQHF
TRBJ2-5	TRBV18	CASSPGQHQETQYF
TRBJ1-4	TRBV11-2	CASSLDRGKEKLFF
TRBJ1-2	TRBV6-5	CASSPRTAEGGYTF
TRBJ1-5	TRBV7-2	CASSLALGQQHF
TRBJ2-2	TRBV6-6	CASSYSRGPGGELFF
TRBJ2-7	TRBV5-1	CASSLGSQALPYEQYF
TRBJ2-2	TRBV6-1	CASSGYSGTITGELFF
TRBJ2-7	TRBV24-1	CATSDFREQYF
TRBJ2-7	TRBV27	CASSLGRGPYEQYF
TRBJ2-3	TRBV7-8	CASSSLAGSTDTQYF
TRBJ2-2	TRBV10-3	CAVGLADPNTGELFF
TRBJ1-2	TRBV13	CASSPSGGQGGSGYTF
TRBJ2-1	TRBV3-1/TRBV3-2	CASSQDDGLADYNEQFF
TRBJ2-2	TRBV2	CASSWTQNTGELFF
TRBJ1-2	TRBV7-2	CASSPGTGTNYGYTF
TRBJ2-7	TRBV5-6	CASSFGTETYEQYF
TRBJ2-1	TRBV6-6	CASSLGTSGRALYNEQFF
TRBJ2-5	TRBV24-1	CATSDPGLAGRETQYF
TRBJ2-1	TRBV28	CANPGTGGLQSSYNEQFF
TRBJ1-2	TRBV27	CASSLTDSYGYTF
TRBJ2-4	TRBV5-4	CASSLGGTAAKNIQYF
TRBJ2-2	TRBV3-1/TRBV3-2	CASSQEGLAAGELFF
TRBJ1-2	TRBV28	CASSLLPGQGRYGYTF
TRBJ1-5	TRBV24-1	CATSGHSSNQPQHF
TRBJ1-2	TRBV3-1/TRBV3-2	CASSQEESLSNYGYTF
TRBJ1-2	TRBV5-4	CASSRGTAWGYTF
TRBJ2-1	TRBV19	CASSSRQGYNEQFF
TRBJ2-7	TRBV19	CASSIGGAGAHYEQYF
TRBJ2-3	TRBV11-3	CASSFQRGGEGTDTQYF
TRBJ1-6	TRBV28	CASSLQTVANSPLHF
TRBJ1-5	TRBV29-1	CSVEDRGQGWVGNQPQHF
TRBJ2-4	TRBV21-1	CASSKVLAVDKNIQYF
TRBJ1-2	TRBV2	CASRTGPSYGYTF
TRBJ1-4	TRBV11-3	CASSFGGSNEKLFF
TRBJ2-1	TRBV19	CASSITGDYNEQFF
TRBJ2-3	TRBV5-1	CASSRTSGGTDTQYF
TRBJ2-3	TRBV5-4	CASSLRAGIADTQYF
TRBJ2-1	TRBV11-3	CASSLIPSSGGTYNEQFF
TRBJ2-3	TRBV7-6	CASSLEGLWQADTQYF
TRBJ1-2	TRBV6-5	CASSYSLGRGYGYTF
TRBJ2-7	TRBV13	CASSLAGGDSYEQYF
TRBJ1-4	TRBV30	CAWRWAGSGNQLFF
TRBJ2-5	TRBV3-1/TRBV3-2	CASSQVTGETQYF
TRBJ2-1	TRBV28	CASRHPGLGVNEQFF
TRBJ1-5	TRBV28	CASYRGGSNQPQHF
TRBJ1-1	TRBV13	CASSPRTGNTEAFF
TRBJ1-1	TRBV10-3	CAISGSAGTEAFF
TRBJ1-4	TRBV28	CASSPPLGGGEKLFF